This T cell receptor (beta chain) stems from a study of T cell responses to AZD1222 COVID-19 vaccine. Clones were sequenced by immunoSEQ multiplex PCR, and TCRdb holds only the in-frame ones, with some missing. The sample lists 100,000 to 150,000 clones, roughly 90% seen once, with around 1.5% in the top ten. In regard to this clone: Its antigen remains unidentified.

CDR3 length: 13 amino acids. V was trimmed by 6 bases and J by 0 bases, leaving 6 bases between them. Germline V CDR1 and CDR2: MNHEY, SVGAGI. Overall study findings and caveats: In the spike-specific TCR repertoire, nearly half reportedly target unmutated variant regions. Seropositive AZD1222 recipients at baseline numbered only five or six. Clonal diversity was possibly underestimated; the donors were predominantly white British and more often female.

The rearrangement links TRBV6-5 to TRBJ1-3; D gene unclear. Material: peripheral blood, obtained on day 0 of AZD1222 vaccination. The sequence was collected from an adult in good health. The CDR3 reads CASRAASGNTIYF. In DNA form, the CDR3 reads TGTGCCAGCAGGGCAGCCTCTGGAAACACCATATATTTT.